This TCR beta chain was found in a study of blood T cell repertoires in COVID-19. Study overall: COVID-19 samples, acute and convalescent, were from the United States, Italy and Spain. T cells, B-cell-depleted T cells, or PBMCs provided the cDNA or gDNA that served as material.

In the original processing: Reference gene primer amplification gave nucleated cell count estimates. Sequenced by immunoSEQ multiplex PCR; TCRdb stores in-frame clones only, minus some. For V, J and clone size, that table is used; D and trimming come from the DNA. The sample includes about 100,000 clones, roughly 88% of them seen just once. Sequenced sample: peripheral blood. The sequence came from a human donor with active COVID-19. The donor label of this sample is uncertain.

The CDR3 DNA follows: TGTGCCAGCAGCTCGAAACTAGCGGGGGCGCCAGTAAATGAGCAGTTCTTC. Residues: CASSSKLAGAPVNEQFF. The chain carries TRBV7-9 and TRBJ2-1, with 11 bases that match TRBD2. Germline CDR1 is SEHNR and CDR2 is FQNEAQ (reference sequence). CDR3 size: 17 residues. Trimming cost V 4 bases and J 7 bases; bases outside gene matches: 12.